This TCR beta chain was recorded in a study of T cells after yellow fever vaccination. Study overall: Those fractions that held only low numbers of cells were prepared using the SMART-Seq v4 Ultra Low Input RNA kit. Study findings and constraints: After the booster, nearly 98% of CD4 and about nine tenths of CD8 primary-response clones were re-detected.

TCRdb independently ran MiXCR on the 5' RACE reads; one entry per CDR3 protein. The sample has more than 250,000 distinct CDR3 sequences, 6.8% seen once. This clonotype was detected a few times. No antigen is known for it. The CDR3 loop spans 14 amino acids. The V end was cut by 3 bases, the J end by 5 bases, with 13 bases between. Germline assignment: CDR1 MNHEY and CDR2 SVGEGT. The rearrangement uses TRBV6-2 or TRBV6-3 and TRBJ2-5; D may be TRBD2 (6 bases). The origin of this receptor is a man younger than 35 who received the YFV17D yellow fever vaccine. The specimen was PBMCs, collected around 45 days after the first yellow fever vaccination. In nucleotides, the CDR3 is TGTGCCAGCAGTTATTCCCCCGGAGGGGAGACCCAGTACTTC. Amino acids: CASSYSPGGETQYF.